The 30 T cell receptor beta chains in this list originate from one sample, sequenced in a study of identical twins. TCRdb independently ran MiXCR on the 5' RACE reads; one entry per CDR3 protein. The sample holds about 720,000 distinct CDR3 sequences, more than 6.5% seen once. These data were also filed under a second study, of yellow fever vaccine responses in identical twins.

The sequencing sample was made of PBMCs. The receptor set was obtained from a woman under 30 in good health.

The chain links TRBV14 to TRBJ1-2; the D gene is possibly TRBD1 (6 bases). The CDR3 runs 13 residues. Germline V gene data show CDR1 as SGHDN and CDR2 as FVKESK. Trimming took 3 bases from V and 8 from J, leaving 13 bases between them. The CDR3, as DNA: TGTGCCAGCAGCCAGACCGGGACACGGGGCTACACCTTC. Its translation: CASSQTGTRGYTF.

This clonotype occurred a few times. The chain uses TRBV6-2 or TRBV6-3 and TRBJ2-1; D gene uncertain. Trimming took 6 bases from V and 4 from J, leaving 16 bases between them. The CDR3 spans 15 residues. Germline values: CDR1 MNHEY, CDR2 SVGEGT. The CDR3 here is CASSSIGSLYNEQFF. CDR3 DNA sequence: TGTGCCAGCAGCTCGATCGGGTCTCTGTACAATGAGCAGTTCTTC.

The chain employs TRBV15 and TRBJ1-5, with D tentatively TRBD1 (6 bases). Germline-derived CDR1 and CDR2 are LNHNV and YYDKDF (reference sequence). CDR3 length: 13 residues. V was trimmed by 7 bases and J by 3 bases, leaving 10 bases between them. DNA for the CDR3: TGTGCCACCAAGGACAGAACCAATCAGCCCCAGCATTTT. This gives the protein CATKDRTNQPQHF. Looking up the rest from reference TRBV15 and TRBJ1-5 gives the full variable domain: DAMVIQNPRYQVTQFGKPVTLSCSQTLNHNVMYWYQQKSSQAPKLLFHYYDKDFNNEADTPDNFQSRRPNTSFCFLDIRSPGLGDTAMYLCATKDRTNQPQHFGDGTRLSIL.

The V and J genes are TRBV18 and TRBJ2-1, with 14 bases fitting TRBD2. Per germline, CDR1 KGHSH and CDR2 LQKENI. CDR3 size: 16 residues. The ends lost 1 base at V and 12 bases at J; junction bases unmatched: 8. CDR3 amino acids: CASSPLTGLAGDRQFF. In nucleotides, the CDR3 is TGTGCCAGCTCACCACTTACGGGACTAGCGGGAGATAGGCAGTTCTTC.

This clonotype was found a few times. The chain joins TRBV11-2 to TRBJ2-2; TRBD1 aligns across 9 bases. The CDR3 sequence is 16 residues long. Germline CDR1 SGHAT, CDR2 FQNNGV. V gave up 4 bases and J gave up 5 bases; unmatched junction bases: 8. The CDR3 loop reads CASSSSGQGYTGELFF. The CDR3 bases are TGTGCCAGCAGCTCCTCGGGACAGGGTTATACCGGGGAGCTGTTTTTT.

This clonotype showed up just a few times. The chain joins TRBV15 to TRBJ2-5; 7 bases agree with TRBD1. CDR3 length: 13 amino acids. Per the germline V gene, CDR1 is LNHNV and CDR2 is YYDKDF (reference sequence). V lost 8 bases to trimming and J lost 2 bases; unmatched junction nucleotides: 5. The CDR3 coding sequence is TGTGCCACCGGGGCAGGGGGACAAGAGACCCAGTACTTC. The encoded protein is CATGAGGQETQYF.

The V gene is TRBV5-1, the J gene TRBJ1-2, with TRBD1 as a possible D gene (6 bases). The V gene's germline CDR1 is SGHRS and CDR2 YFSETQ. The CDR3 totals 13 residues. Deletions cut 0 bases from V and 8 bases from J, with 11 bases between. CDR3: CASSLAWGRGYTF. CDR3 nucleotide sequence: TGCGCCAGCAGCTTGGCTTGGGGGCGAGGCTACACCTTC.

This clonotype was counted a few times. V gene TRBV7-8 combines with J gene TRBJ1-4; D call uncertain. Looked up from germline, CDR1 is SGHVS and CDR2 is FQNEAQ. V was pared by 1 base and J by 4 bases, with 10 bases between. The CDR3 totals 15 residues. The CDR3 DNA sequence: TGTGCCAGCAGCTTAGGTCAGGCCATTAATGAAAAACTGTTTTTT. This encodes CASSLGQAINEKLFF.

As DNA, the CDR3 is TGTGCCAGCAGCTTAGATCTGTGTCGAGGTTCCTACGAGCAGTACTTC. It specifies CASSLDLCRGSYEQYF. The V and J genes are TRBV7-4 and TRBJ2-7; D is ambiguous. This CDR3 is built from 16 residues. CDR1 is SGHVT, CDR2 SQSDAQ, per germline. Trimming left V 1 base short and J 1 base short, with 14 bases between. Complete variable domain (other parts from reference TRBV7-4 and TRBJ2-7): GAGVSQSPRYKVAKRGRDVALRCDSISGHVTLYWYRQTLGQGSEVLTYSQSDAQRDKSGRPSGRFSAERPERSVSTLKIQRTEQGDSAVYLCASSLDLCRGSYEQYFGPGTRLTVT.

This clonotype was counted a few times. The DNA for the CDR3 is TGTGCCAGCAGATTCCCGGGACAGGGGGCCCCATCAAACACCGGGGAGCTGTTTTTT. The encoded protein is CASRFPGQGAPSNTGELFF. The J gene is TRBJ2-2, the V gene TRBV11-1, with 12 bases lining up with TRBD1. CDR1 is SGHAT, CDR2 FQDESV, per germline (reference sequence). Trimming removed 6 bases from V and 2 bases from J; junction bases left unmatched: 13. The CDR3 length is 19 residues.

In its sample, this clonotype was seen many times. This chain uses TRBV4-3 with TRBJ2-7; D is unclear. Per germline, CDR1 LGHNA and CDR2 YSLEER. This CDR3 is built from 14 residues. The V end lost 0 bases, the J end lost 2 bases, and 8 bases lay between the germline ends. The CDR3 bases are TGCGCCAGCAGCCAAGATCTCGATCCCTACGAGCAGTACTTC. Translation: CASSQDLDPYEQYF.

This clonotype was picked up a small number of times. This chain's CDR3 is CASSLRVVVDTQYF. CDR3 bases: TGTGCCAGCAGTTTAAGGGTAGTCGTAGATACGCAGTATTTT. J is TRBJ2-3 and V is TRBV28; D remains unclear. This CDR3 region has 14 residues. The germline gives CDR1 MDHEN, CDR2 SYDVKM. The ends were cut back, 2 bases at V and 5 bases at J, with 11 bases in the middle.

This clonotype occurred a few times. The gene calls are TRBV4-3 and TRBJ2-1; 12 bases fit TRBD2. J lost 0 bases, V lost 3 bases, and 12 bases had no gene match. This CDR3 region has 20 residues. Germline values: CDR1 LGHNA, CDR2 YSLEER. For the CDR3, the DNA is TGCGCCAGCAGCCAGGGAATCGGGACTAGCGGGTTAAGCTCCTACAATGAGCAGTTCTTC. It translates to CASSQGIGTSGLSSYNEQFF.

The chain couples TRBV13 to TRBJ2-2; tentatively, D is TRBD1 (6 bases). This CDR3 has 18 residues. Germline assignment: CDR1 PRHDT and CDR2 FYEKMQ (reference sequence). CDR3 in amino acids: CTISHPDRAPANTGELFF. DNA of the CDR3: TGTACCATCAGCCACCCGGACAGAGCTCCCGCGAACACCGGGGAGCTGTTTTTT.

The sample holds many counts of this clonotype. This chain connects TRBV20-1 to TRBJ2-7; no definite D call. Germline values: CDR1 DFQATT, CDR2 SNEGSKA (reference sequence). The CDR3 is made up of 14 amino acids. V shed 0 bases and J shed 4 bases, with 13 bases lying between them. The CDR3 here is CSARDGESRYEQYF. In DNA, the CDR3 is TGCAGTGCTAGAGATGGGGAATCGCGGTACGAGCAGTACTTC.

V is TRBV12-3 or TRBV12-4 and J is TRBJ1-3; 9 bases line up with TRBD1. The V and J ends lost 8 bases and 5 bases, in that order; junction bases with no gene match: 4. The CDR3 contains 13 residues. The CDR3 DNA reads as TGTGCCAGCGACAGGGGGAACAGAAACACCATATATTTT. This gives the protein CASDRGNRNTIYF.

V usage is TRBV24-1 and J usage is TRBJ2-5; perhaps TRBD2 as D (5 bases). This CDR3 region has 16 residues. Trimming stripped 4 bases from V and 5 bases from J, with 19 bases between. Germline assignment: CDR1 KGHDR and CDR2 SFDVKD. The CDR3 nucleotides are TGTGCCACCAGTGACCCCTTTTCTAGAGGGCGGGAGACCCAGTACTTC. It yields the protein CATSDPFSRGRETQYF.

This clonotype was observed a few times. As DNA, the CDR3 is TGTGCCATCAGTGGAGGGACAGCGGGGGGGCCGGAGACCCAGTACTTC. Its translation is CAISGGTAGGPETQYF. The chain combines TRBV10-3 with TRBJ2-5; 10 nucleotides line up with TRBD2. The germline V gene has CDR1 ENHRY and CDR2 SYGVKD. This CDR3 contains 16 residues. V lost 4 bases and J lost 5; bases outside the gene matches: 10.

The chain joins TRBV11-2 to TRBJ2-1; the D gene could be TRBD1 or TRBD2 (5 bases each). CDR3 length: 14 residues. Germline V lookup: CDR1 SGHAT, CDR2 FQNNGV. V lost 1 base and J lost 6, with 10 bases in between. This CDR3 is CASSLAGTINEQFF. CDR3 sequence (DNA): TGTGCCAGCAGCTTAGCAGGGACGATCAATGAGCAGTTCTTC.

For this clonotype: A much larger clone is a single base away; this may be a read error. The chain has TRBV28 and TRBJ2-5; the D gene is possibly TRBD1 (6 bases). Germline V gene lookup returns CDR1 MDHEN and CDR2 SYDVKM. The CDR3 is 14 residues long. In DNA form, the CDR3 reads TGTGCCAGCACCGGACAGACTATTCAAGAGACCCATTACTTC. Translating gives CASTGQTIQETHYF.

This clonotype has a count of ten or more. V and J are TRBV2 and TRBJ2-7; no reliable D call. This CDR3 contains 15 residues. V lost 8 bases, J lost 1 base, and 18 bases lay in between. Germline values: CDR1 SNHLY, CDR2 FYNNEI. As DNA, the CDR3 is TGTGCCAGCCACCTTCGGCAGGCCGGTTCCTACGAGCAGTACTTC. Translation: CASHLRQAGSYEQYF. Full variable domain (outside the CDR3, taken from reference TRBV2 and TRBJ2-7): EPEVTQTPSHQVTQMGQEVILRCVPISNHLYFYWYRQILGQKVEFLVSFYNNEISEKSEIFDDQFSVERPDGSNFTLKIRSTKLEDSAMYFCASHLRQAGSYEQYFGPGTRLTVT.

The chain couples TRBV28 to TRBJ2-7; 7 bases are a match to TRBD2. The V gene end was trimmed by 9 bases and the J gene end by 3 bases; junction bases not matched to a gene: 8. Germline assignment: CDR1 MDHEN and CDR2 SYDVKM. The CDR3 has 13 amino acids. In nucleotides, the CDR3 is TGTGCCAGTTTTGGGGGGGGGGTCTACGAGCAGTACTTC. It yields the protein CASFGGGVYEQYF.

This clonotype was found a few times. This rearrangement joins TRBV30 to TRBJ2-2; tentatively, D is TRBD1 or TRBD2 (5 bases each). In germline, CDR1 is GTSNPN, CDR2 SVGIG (reference sequence). The V gene lost 3 bases and the J gene lost 5 bases, with 13 bases spanning the gap. The CDR3 consists of 14 residues. CDR3 bases: TGTGCCTGGAGCCAGGGAGTGGAAACCGGGGAGCTGTTTTTT. Translation: CAWSQGVETGELFF.

The table lists this clonotype with a few counts. The V call is TRBV3-1, the J call TRBJ1-1, with a possible D match to TRBD1 (6 bases). V lost 0 bases, J lost 3 bases, and 17 bases lay in between. The CDR3 has 17 amino acids. CDR1 and CDR2 from the germline V gene are LGHDT and YNNKEL (reference sequence). In DNA form, the CDR3 reads TGTGCCAGCAGCCAAGAAGGGAAAGGCAGGGGACACACTGAAGCTTTCTTT. Protein product: CASSQEGKGRGHTEAFF. The full variable domain, rest sourced from reference TRBV3-1 and TRBJ1-1, is DTAVSQTPKYLVTQMGNDKSIKCEQNLGHDTMYWYKQDSKKFLKIMFSYNNKELIINETVPNRFSPKSPDKAHLNLHINSLELGDSAVYFCASSQEGKGRGHTEAFFGQGTRLTVV.

The chain joins TRBV5-1 to TRBJ2-7, with 9 bases fitting TRBD1. Trimming at V came to 2 bases and at J to 5 bases, leaving 11 bases not matched to a gene. In germline, CDR1 is SGHRS, CDR2 YFSETQ. This CDR3 region has 16 residues. CDR3 sequence (DNA): TGCGCCAGCAGCTTAACCGGGACAGGGACGTGGAACGAGCAGTACTTC. Encoded protein: CASSLTGTGTWNEQYF.

This clonotype was seen repeatedly, ten times or more. V gene TRBV7-9 combines with J gene TRBJ2-1; D unresolved. The CDR3 is 11 amino acids. Germline-derived CDR1 and CDR2 are SEHNR and FQNEAQ (reference sequence). The V end was cut by 1 base, the J end by 10 bases, with 5 bases between. The CDR3 DNA reads TGTGCCAGCAGCTTAGTGACAGAGCAGTTCTTC. Its translation: CASSLVTEQFF.

The table lists this clonotype with a few counts. The rearrangement uses TRBV30 and TRBJ2-5; unclear D gene. Trimming cost V 2 bases and J 4 bases, with 8 bases left between them. The germline CDR1 and CDR2 sequences are GTSNPN and SVGIG (reference sequence). The CDR3 runs to 12 residues. The CDR3: CAWSLVGETQYF. The DNA of the CDR3 is TGTGCCTGGAGTCTGGTGGGAGAGACCCAGTACTTC.

The V and J genes are TRBV20-1 and TRBJ2-7, with 16 positions matching TRBD2. Germline CDR1 and CDR2: DFQATT and SNEGSKA (reference sequence). V shed 3 bases and J 0 bases; nucleotides not matched to a gene: 5. The length of the CDR3 is 17 residues. CDR3 nucleotides: TGCAGTGCTAGTGGGGGACTAGCGGGAGGGTTCTCCTACGAGCAGTACTTC. As protein: CSASGGLAGGFSYEQYF.

This clonotype was seen only a few times. The rearrangement links TRBV3-1 to TRBJ2-5; TRBD2 matches at 11 bases. CDR1 and CDR2 (germline): LGHDT, YNNKEL (reference sequence). V trimming: 4 bases; J trimming: 6 bases; junction bases outside the gene matches: 4. The CDR3 totals 14 residues. CDR3: CASSRTTSGKTQYF. The CDR3 DNA reads TGTGCCAGCAGCCGAACGACTAGCGGGAAGACCCAGTACTTC.

The sample holds a few counts of this clonotype. The J gene is TRBJ2-3, the V gene TRBV15; 14 positions agree with TRBD2. Germline V gene lookup returns CDR1 LNHNV and CDR2 YYDKDF (reference sequence). The CDR3 length is 23 residues. Losses at the gene ends were 2 bases for V and 0 bases for J; bases not matched to a gene: 19. CDR3 amino acids: CATSRPIMTSGRANLDSTDTQYF. The DNA for the CDR3 is TGTGCCACCAGCAGACCAATAATGACTAGCGGGAGGGCCAATCTAGATAGCACAGATACGCAGTATTTT.